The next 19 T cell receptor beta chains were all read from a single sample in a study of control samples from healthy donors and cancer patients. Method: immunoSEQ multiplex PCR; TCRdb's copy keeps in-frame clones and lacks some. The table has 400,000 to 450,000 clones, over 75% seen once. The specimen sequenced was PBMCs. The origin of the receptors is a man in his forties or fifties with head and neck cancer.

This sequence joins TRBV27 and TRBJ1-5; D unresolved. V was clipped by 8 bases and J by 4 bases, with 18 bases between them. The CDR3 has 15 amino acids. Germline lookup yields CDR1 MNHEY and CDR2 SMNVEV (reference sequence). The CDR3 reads CASRRQPGVNQPQHF. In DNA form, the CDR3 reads TGTGCCAGCCGTCGTCAACCTGGGGTTAATCAGCCCCAGCATTTT.

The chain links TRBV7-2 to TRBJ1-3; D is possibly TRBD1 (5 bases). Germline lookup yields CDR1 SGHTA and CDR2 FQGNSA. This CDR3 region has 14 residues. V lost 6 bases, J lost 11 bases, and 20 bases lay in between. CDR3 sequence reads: CASRQTGASGAIYF. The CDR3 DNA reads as TGTGCCAGCAGGCAAACTGGGGCCTCGGGGGCCATATATTTT.

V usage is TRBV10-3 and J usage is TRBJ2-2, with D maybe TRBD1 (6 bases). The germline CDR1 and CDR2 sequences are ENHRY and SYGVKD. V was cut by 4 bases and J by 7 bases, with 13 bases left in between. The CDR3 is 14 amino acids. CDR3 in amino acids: CAISGHRENGELFF. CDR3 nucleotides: TGTGCCATCAGTGGTCACAGGGAGAACGGGGAGCTGTTTTTT.

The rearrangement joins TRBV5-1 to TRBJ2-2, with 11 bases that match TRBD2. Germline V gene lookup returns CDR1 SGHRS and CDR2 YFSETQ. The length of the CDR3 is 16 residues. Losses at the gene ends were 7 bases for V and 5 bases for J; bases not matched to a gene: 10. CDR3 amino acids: CASLSTSGSGTGELFF. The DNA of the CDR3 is TGCGCCAGCCTCTCTACTAGCGGGAGTGGTACCGGGGAGCTGTTTTTT. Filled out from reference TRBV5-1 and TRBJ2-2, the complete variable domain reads KAGVTQTPRYLIKTRGQQVTLSCSPISGHRSVSWYQQTPGQGLQFLFEYFSETQRNKGNFPGRFSGRQFSNSRSEMNVSTLELGDSALYLCASLSTSGSGTGELFFGEGSRLTVL.

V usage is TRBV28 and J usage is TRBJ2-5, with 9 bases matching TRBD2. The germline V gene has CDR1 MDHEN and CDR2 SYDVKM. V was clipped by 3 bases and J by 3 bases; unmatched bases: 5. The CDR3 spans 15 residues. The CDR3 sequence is CASSFWSSGKETQYF. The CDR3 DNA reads TGTGCCAGCAGTTTTTGGTCTAGCGGGAAAGAGACCCAGTACTTC.

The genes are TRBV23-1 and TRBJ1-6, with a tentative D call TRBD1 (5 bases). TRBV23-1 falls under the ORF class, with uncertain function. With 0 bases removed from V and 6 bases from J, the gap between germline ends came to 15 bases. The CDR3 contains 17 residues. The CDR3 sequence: CASSQSFTRGPNSPLHF. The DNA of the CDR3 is TGCGCCAGCAGTCAATCCTTCACCCGGGGCCCTAATTCACCCCTCCACTTT.

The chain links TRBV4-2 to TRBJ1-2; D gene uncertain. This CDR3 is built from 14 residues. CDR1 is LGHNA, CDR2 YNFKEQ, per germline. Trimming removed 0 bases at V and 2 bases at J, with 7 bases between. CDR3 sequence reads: CASSQEVLNYGYTF. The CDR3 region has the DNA TGTGCCAGCAGCCAAGAGGTCTTGAACTATGGCTACACCTTC.

CDR3 DNA: TGTGCCAGCAGCTTAGTAGGGACAGGGCCGGCTTTCTTT. It yields the protein CASSLVGTGPAFF. J is TRBJ1-1 and V is TRBV11-3; 9 bases fit TRBD1. V lost 1 base, J lost 11 bases, and 5 bases stayed unmatched. CDR1 and CDR2 (germline): SGHNT, YENEEA. The CDR3 length is 13 residues.

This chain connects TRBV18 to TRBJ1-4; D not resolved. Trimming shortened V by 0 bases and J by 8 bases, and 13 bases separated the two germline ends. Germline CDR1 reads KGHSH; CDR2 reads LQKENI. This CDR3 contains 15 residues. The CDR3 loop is CASSPPSSEGEKLFF. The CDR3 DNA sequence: TGTGCCAGCTCACCACCTTCCAGTGAAGGAGAAAAACTGTTTTTT.

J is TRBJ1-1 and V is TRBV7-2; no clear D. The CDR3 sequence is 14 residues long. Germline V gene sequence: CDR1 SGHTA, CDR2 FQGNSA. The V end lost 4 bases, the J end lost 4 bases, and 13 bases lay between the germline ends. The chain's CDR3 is CASSSRLLGTEAFF. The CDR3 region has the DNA TGTGCCAGCAGCTCCAGGCTCCTGGGCACTGAAGCTTTCTTT.

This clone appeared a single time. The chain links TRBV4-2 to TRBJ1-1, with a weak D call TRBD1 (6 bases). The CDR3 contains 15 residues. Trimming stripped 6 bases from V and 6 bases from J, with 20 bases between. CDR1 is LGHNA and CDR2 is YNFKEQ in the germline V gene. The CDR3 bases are TGTGCCAGCAGTCCAAGGGGGGGCGGAGGAGCTGAAGCTTTCTTT. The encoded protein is CASSPRGGGGAEAFF.

DNA for the CDR3: TGTGCCAGCAGCTTTAGACAGGGGGTCACTGAAGCTTTCTTT. This codes for CASSFRQGVTEAFF. The V call is TRBV5-4, the J call TRBJ1-1; 9 bases map to TRBD1. Unmatched junction bases numbered 3, after V lost 2 bases and J lost 4 bases. The germline V gene encodes CDR1 SGHNT and CDR2 YYREEE (reference sequence). This CDR3 comprises 14 residues.

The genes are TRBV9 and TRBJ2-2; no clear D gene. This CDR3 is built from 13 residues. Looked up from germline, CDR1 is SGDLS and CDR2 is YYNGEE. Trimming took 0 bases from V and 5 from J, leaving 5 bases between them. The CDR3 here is CASSVVQTGELFF. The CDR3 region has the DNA TGTGCCAGCAGCGTAGTGCAGACCGGGGAGCTGTTTTTT.

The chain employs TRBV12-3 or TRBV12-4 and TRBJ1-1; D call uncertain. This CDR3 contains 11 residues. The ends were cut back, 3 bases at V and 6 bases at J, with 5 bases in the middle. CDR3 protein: CASSLFSEAFF. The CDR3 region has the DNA TGTGCCAGCAGTTTGTTTTCTGAAGCTTTCTTT.

The CDR3 here is CASSLDQQYSNQPQHF. CDR3 coding DNA: TGTGCCAGCAGCTTGGATCAGCAGTATAGCAATCAGCCCCAGCATTTT. This sequence joins TRBV5-5 and TRBJ1-5; D unclear. Germline CDR1 and CDR2: SGHKS and YYEKEE (reference sequence). The CDR3 has 16 amino acids. The V and J ends lost 0 bases and 0 bases respectively, with 10 bases between them.

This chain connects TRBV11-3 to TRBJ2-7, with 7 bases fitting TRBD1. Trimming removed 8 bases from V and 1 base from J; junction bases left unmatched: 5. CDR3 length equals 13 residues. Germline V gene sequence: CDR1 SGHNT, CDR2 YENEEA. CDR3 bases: TGTGCCAGCGGACTGGGACAGTCCTACGAGCAGTACTTC. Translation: CASGLGQSYEQYF.

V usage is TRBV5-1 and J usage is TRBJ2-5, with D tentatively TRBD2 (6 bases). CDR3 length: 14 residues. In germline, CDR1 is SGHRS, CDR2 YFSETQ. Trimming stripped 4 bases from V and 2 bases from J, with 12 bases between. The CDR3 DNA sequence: TGCGCCAGCAGCGCCCGGGACTGGCAAGAGACCCAGTACTTC. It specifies CASSARDWQETQYF.

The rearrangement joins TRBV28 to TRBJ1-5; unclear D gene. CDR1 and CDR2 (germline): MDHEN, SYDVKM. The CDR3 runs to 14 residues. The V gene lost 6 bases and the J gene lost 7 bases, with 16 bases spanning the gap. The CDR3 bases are TGTGCCAGCAGCTCTGGGCCGCCTCGACAGCCCCAGCATTTT. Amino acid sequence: CASSSGPPRQPQHF.

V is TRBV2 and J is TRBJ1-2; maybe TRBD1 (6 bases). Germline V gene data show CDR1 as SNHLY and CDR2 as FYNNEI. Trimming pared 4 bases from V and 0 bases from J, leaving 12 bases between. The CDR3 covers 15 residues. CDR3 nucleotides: TGTGCCAGCAGTGCTACAGGGACTGCTAACTATGGCTACACCTTC. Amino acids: CASSATGTANYGYTF.